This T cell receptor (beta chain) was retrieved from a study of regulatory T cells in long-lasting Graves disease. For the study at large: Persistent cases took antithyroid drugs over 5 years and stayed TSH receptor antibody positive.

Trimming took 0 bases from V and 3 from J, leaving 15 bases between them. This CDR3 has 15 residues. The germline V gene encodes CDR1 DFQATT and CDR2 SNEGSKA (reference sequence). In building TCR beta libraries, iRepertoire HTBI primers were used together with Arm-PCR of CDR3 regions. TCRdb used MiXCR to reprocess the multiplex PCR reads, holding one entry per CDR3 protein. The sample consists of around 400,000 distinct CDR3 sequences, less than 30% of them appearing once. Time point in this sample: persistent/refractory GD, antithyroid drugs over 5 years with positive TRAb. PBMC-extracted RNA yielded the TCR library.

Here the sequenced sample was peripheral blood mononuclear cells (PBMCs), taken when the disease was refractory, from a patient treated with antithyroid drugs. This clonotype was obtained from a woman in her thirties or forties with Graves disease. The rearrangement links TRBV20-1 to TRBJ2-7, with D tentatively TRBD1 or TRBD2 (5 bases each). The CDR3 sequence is CSARDSRGMNYEQYF. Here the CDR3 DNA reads TGCAGTGCTAGAGACTCCCGGGGCATGAACTACGAGCAGTACTTC.